These 4 T cell receptor beta chains were all obtained from the same sample, sequenced in a study of blood T cell repertoires in COVID-19. The table came from immunoSEQ multiplex PCR; TCRdb's copy has only in-frame clones and leaves some out. The sample contains 25,000 to 30,000 clones, 85% to 95% of which appear only once. Input material: peripheral blood. The receptors stem from a woman aged 70-85 years with COVID-19, enrolled during active disease.

The chain recombines TRBV27 with TRBJ1-6; 10 nucleotides align to TRBD1. Trimming took 5 bases from V and 7 from J; bases not matched to a gene: 8. This CDR3 has 16 amino acids. In germline, CDR1 is MNHEY, CDR2 SMNVEV (reference sequence). In DNA form, the CDR3 reads TGTGCCAGCAGTCCCCGGGACAGGGGATTAAATTCACCCCTCCACTTT. Translated: CASSPRDRGLNSPLHF.

The chain carries TRBV19 and TRBJ2-2; the D gene is possibly TRBD1 (6 bases). V shed 5 bases and J shed 4 bases, with 23 bases lying between them. The CDR3 totals 18 residues. CDR1 and CDR2 (germline): LNHDA, SQIVND (reference sequence). The CDR3 spells CASSPRRYNRAGTGELFF. CDR3 DNA sequence: TGTGCCAGTAGTCCACGTCGATACAACAGGGCCGGCACCGGGGAGCTGTTTTTT.

This chain links TRBV6-1 with TRBJ2-7; 9 positions match TRBD2. V was clipped by 9 bases and J by 1 base; unmatched bases: 4. Per germline, CDR1 MNHNS and CDR2 SASEGT. There are 13 residues in the CDR3. CDR3 nucleotides: TGTGCCAGTCATCTAGCGGGATCCTACGAGCAGTACTTC. It encodes CASHLAGSYEQYF.

The chain recombines TRBV15 with TRBJ2-1; 13 bases are shared with TRBD2. This CDR3 spans 16 amino acids. After removal of 5 bases from V and 7 bases from J, the junction contained 8 bases not matched to a gene. Germline CDR1 and CDR2: LNHNV and YYDKDF (reference sequence). The CDR3 coding sequence is TGTGCCACCAGCTATTCGCGACTAGCGGGAGGAAATGAGCAGTTCTTC. It codes for CATSYSRLAGGNEQFF.